These 32 T cell receptor beta chains originate from one sample sequenced in a study of spatial heterogeneity in lung cancer. Using its own MiXCR run on the 5' RACE reads, TCRdb lists one record per CDR3 protein. The data hold 20,000 to 25,000 distinct CDR3 sequences, with about 5.6% observed a single time. This sample's time point: sample taken at primary tumor resection. Material: PBMCs, obtained at surgery. The origin of the receptors is a male donor with early-stage non-small cell lung cancer.

In its sample, this clonotype was seen many times. The chain couples TRBV18 to TRBJ2-3; no clear D gene. This CDR3 contains 12 residues. Germline CDR1 reads KGHSH; CDR2 reads LQKENI. Trimming stripped 1 base from V and 4 bases from J, with 3 bases between. DNA of the CDR3: TGTGCCAGCTCACCACGCCCAGATACGCAGTATTTT. Translated: CASSPRPDTQYF. The whole variable domain, remainder taken from reference TRBV18 and TRBJ2-3, is NAGVMQNPRHLVRRRGQEARLRCSPMKGHSHVYWYRQLPEEGLKFMVYLQKENIIDESGMPKERFSAEFPKEGPSILRIQQVVRGDSAAYFCASSPRPDTQYFGPGTRLTVL.

This clonotype was picked up a small number of times. The chain is built from TRBV7-2 and TRBJ1-3; possible D gene TRBD1, 5 bases. The CDR3 covers 16 residues. V was pared by 5 bases and J by 1 base, with 15 bases between. In germline, CDR1 is SGHTA, CDR2 FQGNSA. Here the CDR3 DNA reads TGTGCCAGCAGCCCCTCCAGGGTATTATCTGGAAACACCATATATTTT. It specifies CASSPSRVLSGNTIYF.

This clonotype was observed at least ten times. The chain employs TRBV19 and TRBJ2-5, with D perhaps matching TRBD1 (6 bases). This CDR3 comprises 13 residues. Trimming stripped 10 bases from V and 7 bases from J, with 19 bases between. Germline V gives CDR1 LNHDA, CDR2 SQIVND (reference sequence). The DNA for the CDR3 is TGTGCCACCCAGGGGCAGACCGGATGGACCCAGTACTTC. Translating gives CATQGQTGWTQYF.

DNA of the CDR3: TGTGCCAGCAGTTCCCCGACAGGGAGGAACACCGGGGAGCTGTTTTTT. Translating gives CASSSPTGRNTGELFF. V and J are TRBV27 and TRBJ2-2, with 7 nucleotides matching TRBD1. Germline assignment: CDR1 MNHEY and CDR2 SMNVEV (reference sequence). V shed 4 bases and J 1 base; nucleotides not matched to a gene: 6. There are 16 residues in the CDR3.

This clonotype was seen many times. J is TRBJ2-2 and V is TRBV30, with 9 bases lining up with TRBD1. CDR3 length equals 15 residues. CDR1 and CDR2 from the germline V gene are GTSNPN and SVGIG (reference sequence). Trimming removed 3 bases from V and 7 bases from J; junction bases left unmatched: 9. DNA for the CDR3: TGTGCCTGGAGGGGGACAGGGTCCGGACGCGGGGAGCTGTTTTTT. Amino acid sequence: CAWRGTGSGRGELFF. Combining the CDR3 with reference TRBV30 and TRBJ2-2 gives the whole variable domain SQTIHQWPATLVQPVGSPLSLECTVEGTSNPNLYWYRQAAGRGLQLLFYSVGIGQISSEVPQNLSASRPQDRQFILSSKKLLLSDSGFYLCAWRGTGSGRGELFFGEGSRLTVL.

In its sample, this clonotype was seen many times. The chain uses TRBV7-3 and TRBJ2-2, with no clear D. Per germline, CDR1 SGHTA and CDR2 FQGTGA. The V end was cut by 5 bases, the J end by 1 base, with 2 bases between. CDR3 length: 12 residues. The CDR3 DNA reads as TGTGCCAGCAGCGTGAACACCGGGGAGCTGTTTTTT. It translates to CASSVNTGELFF.

This clonotype was recorded many times. The chain uses TRBV20-1 and TRBJ1-2; D gene uncertain. Germline CDR1 is DFQATT and CDR2 is SNEGSKA (reference sequence). The CDR3 spans 12 residues. Trimming took off 3 bases at V and 0 bases at J, with 5 bases between the two ends. CDR3 protein: CSASLSNYGYTF. Written as DNA, the CDR3 is TGCAGTGCTAGTCTATCTAACTATGGCTACACCTTC.

This clonotype appeared many times. The genes are TRBV5-8 and TRBJ2-7, with D perhaps matching TRBD1 or TRBD2 (5 bases each). V gave up 3 bases and J gave up 0 bases, with 13 bases separating them. This CDR3 has 15 amino acids. Germline CDR1 SGHTS, CDR2 YDEGEE. The CDR3 DNA sequence: TGTGCCAGCAGCTCCGGGACGAGGAGCTCCTACGAGCAGTACTTC. Translating gives CASSSGTRSSYEQYF. The full variable domain, its missing parts supplied by reference TRBV5-8 and TRBJ2-7, is EAGVTQSPTHLIKTRGQQATLRCSPISGHTSVYWYQQALGLGLQFLLWYDEGEERNRGNFPPRFSGRQFPNYSSELNVNALELEDSALYLCASSSGTRSSYEQYFGPGTRLTVT.

This clonotype was seen many times. The chain joins TRBV24-1 to TRBJ2-3; D is unresolved. V was trimmed by 0 bases and J by 8 bases, leaving 2 bases between them. Germline lookup yields CDR1 KGHDR and CDR2 SFDVKD. CDR3 length: 11 residues. The CDR3 loop is CATSDLGTQYF. For the CDR3, the DNA is TGTGCCACCAGTGATTTGGGTACGCAGTATTTT.

At least ten counts were recorded for this clonotype. The chain joins TRBV7-2 to TRBJ2-3, with 7 bases fitting TRBD2. The V segment lost 5 bases and the J segment 5 bases; nucleotides outside the gene matches: 4. The CDR3 is made up of 13 amino acids. The V gene's germline CDR1 is SGHTA and CDR2 FQGNSA. The CDR3 sequence: CASSVAGVDTQYF. CDR3 bases: TGTGCCAGCAGCGTGGCGGGGGTAGATACGCAGTATTTT.

The CDR3 is CATSRDRGGDTQYF. The CDR3 DNA sequence: TGTGCCACCAGCAGAGATCGGGGTGGCGATACGCAGTATTTT. V gene TRBV15 combines with J gene TRBJ2-3, with a weak D call TRBD2 (5 bases). Germline CDR1 is LNHNV and CDR2 is YYDKDF (reference sequence). Trimming took off 0 bases at V and 6 bases at J, with 10 bases between the two ends. The CDR3 has 14 amino acids.

This clonotype has at least ten counts. V and J are TRBV9 and TRBJ2-4; TRBD1 matches at 8 bases. V was pared by 3 bases and J by 1 base, with 15 bases of the junction left unmatched. The CDR3 is 19 residues long. Germline lookup yields CDR1 SGDLS and CDR2 YYNGEE. CDR3 protein: CASSALGTGGERAKNIQYF. The CDR3 nucleotides are TGTGCCAGCAGCGCCCTTGGGACAGGCGGGGAGAGGGCCAAAAACATTCAGTACTTC.

This clonotype has just a few counts. For the CDR3, the DNA is TGTGCCAGCAGTACCCGACTAGCGGAGAACACAGATACGCAGTATTTT. Amino acids: CASSTRLAENTDTQYF. The chain has TRBV12-3 or TRBV12-4 and TRBJ2-3, with 9 nucleotides matching TRBD2. This CDR3 contains 16 residues. Unmatched junction bases numbered 8, after V lost 5 bases and J lost 2 bases.

This clonotype was counted a few times. The chain recombines TRBV6-2 or TRBV6-3 with TRBJ2-1, with 7 bases fitting TRBD1. The CDR3 spans 13 residues. The trim removed 6 bases at V and 9 bases at J, leaving 8 bases unmatched. In germline, CDR1 is MNHEY, CDR2 SVGEGT. The CDR3 spells CASSLRQGLEQFF. Here the CDR3 DNA reads TGTGCCAGCAGCCTTAGACAGGGCCTTGAGCAGTTCTTC.

This clonotype was detected many times. The rearrangement uses TRBV6-1 and TRBJ2-3, with D perhaps TRBD2 (5 bases). Germline loops: CDR1 MNHNS, CDR2 SASEGT. The length of the CDR3 is 15 residues. V lost 5 bases and J 2 bases, leaving 14 bases between the germline ends. The CDR3 here is CASSQTLAPTDTQYF. CDR3 coding DNA: TGTGCCAGCAGTCAAACCTTAGCGCCCACAGATACGCAGTATTTT.

This clonotype was detected ten times or more. The rearrangement links TRBV6-2 or TRBV6-3 to TRBJ2-1; 12 nucleotides match TRBD2. The V gene end was trimmed by 7 bases and the J gene end by 9 bases; junction bases not matched to a gene: 10. The CDR3 has 15 amino acids. CDR1 and CDR2 from the germline V gene are MNHEY and SVGEGT. As DNA, the CDR3 is TGTGCCAGCATCCTGACTAGCGGGAGCTTTGGTGAGCAGTTCTTC. This codes for CASILTSGSFGEQFF.

This clonotype has ten or more counts. The rearrangement joins TRBV2 to TRBJ2-2; weak D call: TRBD1 (5 bases). Germline loops: CDR1 SNHLY, CDR2 FYNNEI. V was pared by 3 bases and J by 6 bases, with 11 bases between. The CDR3 covers 14 residues. CDR3 nucleotide sequence: TGTGCCAGCAGTGATGGCAGGGCCCCCGGGGAGCTGTTTTTT. Its translation: CASSDGRAPGELFF. The whole variable domain, remainder taken from reference TRBV2 and TRBJ2-2, is EPEVTQTPSHQVTQMGQEVILRCVPISNHLYFYWYRQILGQKVEFLVSFYNNEISEKSEIFDDQFSVERPDGSNFTLKIRSTKLEDSAMYFCASSDGRAPGELFFGEGSRLTVL.

This clonotype showed up many times. CDR3 coding DNA: TGTGCCAGCAGCGGAGGACTAGCGGGAGTAGATACGCAGTATTTT. It codes for CASSGGLAGVDTQYF. The V and J genes are TRBV7-9 and TRBJ2-3, with 13 bases lining up with TRBD2. V shed 5 bases, J shed 5 bases, and the junction held 4 bases outside the gene matches. Germline CDR1 reads SEHNR; CDR2 reads FQNEAQ (reference sequence). The CDR3 is 15 residues long.

This clonotype came up many times. The chain links TRBV10-3 to TRBJ1-5; 7 nucleotides agree with TRBD1. Germline V lookup: CDR1 ENHRY, CDR2 SYGVKD. This CDR3 has 12 residues. After removal of 8 bases from V and 7 bases from J, the junction contained 5 bases not matched to a gene. CDR3 DNA: TGTGCCATCGGGACAGATGGACAGCCCCAGCATTTT. This gives the protein CAIGTDGQPQHF.

In this sample, this clonotype turned up many times. CDR3 region: CASSLWAEELFF. The CDR3 bases are TGCGCCAGCAGCTTGTGGGCAGAGGAGCTGTTTTTT. J is TRBJ2-2 and V is TRBV5-1; no clear D gene. The CDR3 contains 12 residues. CDR1 and CDR2 (germline): SGHRS, YFSETQ. V was shortened by 1 base and J by 10 bases, with 8 bases between the two germline ends.

In its sample, this clonotype was seen many times. V usage is TRBV6-6 and J usage is TRBJ2-5; TRBD1 matches 10 bases. Germline-derived CDR1 and CDR2 are MNHNY and SVGAGI (reference sequence). This CDR3 spans 16 amino acids. Trimming at V came to 2 bases and at J to 3 bases, leaving 6 bases not matched to a gene. For the CDR3, the DNA is TGTGCCAGCAGTTACCCGGGACAGGGGAAGAAAGAGACCCAGTACTTC. Its translation: CASSYPGQGKKETQYF.

This clonotype came up many times. The CDR3 here is CASSYPGRVNSYEQYF. The CDR3 DNA reads TGTGCCAGCAGTTATCCTGGCAGGGTGAATTCCTACGAGCAGTACTTC. The V and J genes are TRBV6-6 and TRBJ2-7; the D gene is possibly TRBD1 (5 bases). With 3 bases removed from V and 1 base from J, the gap between germline ends came to 16 bases. From germline, CDR1 is MNHNY and CDR2 SVGAGI (reference sequence). The CDR3 totals 16 residues.

This clonotype appeared many times. The chain couples TRBV30 to TRBJ2-7, with TRBD2 matching 12 bases. The length of the CDR3 is 16 residues. V dropped 1 base and J dropped 12; count of bases not matched to a gene: 16. CDR1 and CDR2 (germline): GTSNPN, SVGIG (reference sequence). The CDR3 is CAWSGHPSGGAGSRYF. CDR3 DNA: TGTGCCTGGAGTGGCCATCCTAGCGGGGGGGCCGGTTCTCGGTACTTC.

This clonotype was seen ten or more times. The V call is TRBV29-1, the J call TRBJ2-2, with D hard to call. Trimming stripped 4 bases from V and 2 bases from J, with 8 bases between. The CDR3 runs to 13 residues. The germline V gene encodes CDR1 SQVTM and CDR2 ANQGSEA. CDR3 sequence reads: CSVVVSNTGELFF. Here the CDR3 DNA reads TGCAGCGTTGTTGTGAGCAACACCGGGGAGCTGTTTTTT.

By share, this clonotype counts as medium-sized. The gene calls are TRBV5-1 and TRBJ2-3, with no clear D. The V end was cut by 2 bases, the J end by 2 bases, with 12 bases between. This CDR3 contains 15 residues. Germline V lookup: CDR1 SGHRS, CDR2 YFSETQ. In DNA form, the CDR3 reads TGCGCCAGCAGCTTAATCTGGGGTAACACAGATACGCAGTATTTT. Protein sequence: CASSLIWGNTDTQYF. Together with reference TRBV5-1 and TRBJ2-3, the CDR3 gives the full variable domain: KAGVTQTPRYLIKTRGQQVTLSCSPISGHRSVSWYQQTPGQGLQFLFEYFSETQRNKGNFPGRFSGRQFSNSRSEMNVSTLELGDSALYLCASSLIWGNTDTQYFGPGTRLTVL.

This clonotype has a count of ten or more. The rearrangement links TRBV20-1 to TRBJ1-1; perhaps TRBD1 as D (5 bases). CDR1 is DFQATT and CDR2 is SNEGSKA in the germline V gene (reference sequence). V shed 8 bases and J shed 4 bases, with 17 bases lying between them. This CDR3 region has 13 residues. The CDR3 sequence is CSQKGRRITEAFF. The CDR3 DNA reads TGCAGTCAAAAGGGGCGGAGGATCACTGAAGCTTTCTTT.

This clonotype was observed a handful of times. V usage is TRBV5-4 and J usage is TRBJ2-5; the match to TRBD1 covers 7 bases. Germline trimming cut 5 bases from V and 2 bases from J; bases unmatched to any gene: 0. The CDR3 runs 12 residues. Germline loops: CDR1 SGHNT, CDR2 YYREEE (reference sequence). Written as DNA, the CDR3 is TGTGCCAGCAGGGACAGGCAAGAGACCCAGTACTTC. Translation: CASRDRQETQYF.

By share of the sample, this clonotype is medium-sized. The chain has TRBV25-1 and TRBJ2-3; D perhaps matches TRBD2 (5 bases). V was trimmed by 3 bases and J by 6 bases, leaving 16 bases between them. The CDR3 covers 15 residues. Per the germline V gene, CDR1 is MGHDK and CDR2 is SYGVNS. CDR3 sequence reads: CASSESLELVDTQYF. CDR3 sequence (DNA): TGTGCCAGCAGTGAGTCCCTTGAACTAGTGGATACGCAGTATTTT.

As to this clonotype: It may be a read error: a sequence one base away is much more abundant. The chain joins TRBV7-8 to TRBJ1-1; the D is unclear. This CDR3 region has 15 residues. Germline values: CDR1 SGHVS, CDR2 FQNEAQ. CDR3: CASSLMEGSNTEAIF. The CDR3 DNA follows: TGTGCCAGCAGCCTCATGGAGGGCTCGAACACTGAAGCTATCTTT. Full variable domain (missing parts from reference TRBV7-8 and TRBJ1-1): GAGVSQSPRYKVAKRGQDVALRCDPISGHVSLFWYQQALGQGPEFLTYFQNEAQLDKSGLPSDRFFAERPEGSVSTLKIQRTQQEDSAVYLCASSLMEGSNTEAIFGQGTRLTVV.

This clonotype was picked up many times. This chain uses TRBV2 with TRBJ2-5; D is ambiguous. Germline V gene data show CDR1 as SNHLY and CDR2 as FYNNEI. V gave up 8 bases and J gave up 3 bases, with 7 bases separating them. This CDR3 is 11 amino acids long. The CDR3 sequence: CASEAEETQYF. The CDR3 nucleotides are TGTGCCAGCGAGGCAGAAGAGACCCAGTACTTC.

This clonotype was observed many times. The chain is built from TRBV5-5 and TRBJ2-2; TRBD1 agrees at 9 bases. Germline CDR1 and CDR2: SGHKS and YYEKEE (reference sequence). V lost 4 bases, J lost 5 bases, and 9 bases stayed unmatched. The CDR3 consists of 16 residues. CDR3 coding DNA: TGTGCCAGCAGCCCTCCGGGACAGGGTACGACCGGGGAGCTGTTTTTT. Protein sequence: CASSPPGQGTTGELFF.

This clonotype was recorded many times. The chain is built from TRBV28 and TRBJ2-5, with D maybe TRBD1 (5 bases). Germline CDR1 and CDR2: MDHEN and SYDVKM. Trimming shortened V by 5 bases and J by 10 bases, and 17 bases separated the two germline ends. The CDR3 consists of 13 residues. CDR3 sequence reads: CASSPGQAWDQYF. CDR3 DNA: TGTGCCAGCAGTCCCGGACAAGCCTGGGACCAGTACTTC.